These T cell receptor beta chains were read from a single sample in a study of blood T cell repertoires in COVID-19. Libraries were prepared by immunoSEQ multiplex PCR; TCRdb keeps only in-frame clonotypes and omits some of them. The sample consists of about 40,000 clones, about 80% of them appearing once. The specimen was peripheral blood. The receptor source for this set is a woman in her sixties or seventies with acute or convalescent COVID-19. Both conserved end residues are part of each CDR3. The order of the fields is V gene, J gene, clone size, D gene, CDR3 protein, CDR3 DNA. The D gene is left open where the match is weak. Not all rows give a size; the values are once, few, many and, for expanded clones, a class.

V: TRBV6-1
J: TRBJ1-6
size: NA
D: NA
CDR3: CASSEFYRVRVNSPLHF
DNA: TGTGCCAGCAGTGAATTTTACAGGGTCCGCGTTAATTCACCCCTCCACTTT

V: TRBV15
J: TRBJ2-1
size: once
D: TRBD2
CDR3: CATSRPTGLARNEQFF
DNA: TGTGCCACCAGCAGACCGACGGGACTAGCCCGCAATGAGCAGTTCTTC

V: TRBV19
J: TRBJ2-3
size: NA
D: TRBD2
CDR3: CASSGSGGPDTQYF
DNA: TGTGCCAGTAGTGGGTCGGGAGGTCCAGATACGCAGTATTTT

V: TRBV5-1
J: TRBJ1-4
size: NA
D: NA
CDR3: CASRGAGGEKLFF
DNA: TGCGCCAGCAGGGGGGCAGGAGGTGAAAAACTGTTTTTT

V: TRBV5-1
J: TRBJ1-2
size: NA
D: NA
CDR3: CASSLTFTDSYGYTF
DNA: TGCGCCAGCAGCTTAACTTTTACAGACAGCTATGGCTACACCTTC

V: TRBV3-1/TRBV3-2
J: TRBJ1-2
size: NA
D: NA
CDR3: CASSYNRGGKEGYTF
DNA: TGTGCCAGCAGCTACAATAGGGGGGGAAAGGAGGGCTACACCTTC

V: TRBV24-1
J: TRBJ2-5
size: NA
D: TRBD1
CDR3: CATSKGTGGETQYF
DNA: TGTGCCACCAGTAAGGGGACAGGCGGGGAGACCCAGTACTTC

V: TRBV15
J: TRBJ1-4
size: once
D: NA
CDR3: CATSRDSGATNEKLFF
DNA: TGTGCCACCAGCAGAGATTCGGGGGCAACTAATGAAAAACTGTTTTTT

V: TRBV5-1
J: TRBJ2-7
size: once
D: TRBD2
CDR3: CASSLAKTSLHEQYF
DNA: TGCGCCAGCAGCTTGGCGAAGACTAGCCTCCACGAGCAGTACTTC

V: TRBV5-4
J: TRBJ2-3
size: NA
D: TRBD2
CDR3: CASKIAGGELDTQYF
DNA: TGTGCCAGCAAAATAGCGGGAGGGGAATTGGATACGCAGTATTTT

V: TRBV19
J: TRBJ1-6
size: NA
D: TRBD1
CDR3: CASSITGEQSPLHF
DNA: TGTGCCAGTAGTATTACAGGGGAACAATCACCCCTCCACTTT

V: TRBV18
J: TRBJ2-5
size: NA
D: TRBD2
CDR3: CASSPRLAGYQETQYF
DNA: TGTGCCAGCTCACCAAGACTAGCGGGGTACCAAGAGACCCAGTACTTC

V: TRBV6-5
J: TRBJ1-6
size: NA
D: NA
CDR3: CASSYVQLNSPLHF
DNA: TGTGCCAGCAGTTACGTACAGCTCAATTCACCCCTCCACTTT

V: TRBV24-1
J: TRBJ2-2
size: NA
D: TRBD2
CDR3: CATSDRGLADANTGELFF
DNA: TGTGCCACCAGTGATCGGGGACTAGCGGACGCGAACACCGGGGAGCTGTTTTTT

V: TRBV7-9
J: TRBJ1-5
size: NA
D: NA
CDR3: CASSQEGGANQPQHF
DNA: TGTGCCAGCAGTCAAGAGGGGGGGGCGAATCAGCCCCAGCATTTT

V: TRBV2
J: TRBJ2-7
size: NA
D: NA
CDR3: CASSPTGYEQYF
DNA: TGTGCCAGCAGTCCTACAGGGTACGAGCAGTACTTC

V: TRBV30
J: TRBJ1-5
size: NA
D: NA
CDR3: CAWSVHGGNQPQHF
DNA: TGTGCCTGGAGTGTACATGGGGGGAATCAGCCCCAGCATTTT

V: TRBV7-6
J: TRBJ2-5
size: NA
D: NA
CDR3: CASSLLGTVMGETQYF
DNA: TGTGCCAGCAGCTTGCTCGGGACTGTAATGGGAGAGACCCAGTACTTC

V: TRBV10-3
J: TRBJ2-7
size: NA
D: TRBD1
CDR3: CAISDGQGVYEQYF
DNA: TGTGCCATCAGTGACGGACAGGGGGTTTACGAGCAGTACTTC

V: TRBV7-9
J: TRBJ2-7
size: NA
D: NA
CDR3: CASSTYLSPQSSYEQYF
DNA: TGTGCCAGCAGCACCTACCTGAGTCCCCAAAGCTCCTACGAGCAGTACTTC

V: TRBV19
J: TRBJ1-5
size: NA
D: NA
CDR3: CASSYTRNQPQHF
DNA: TGTGCCAGTAGTTACACCCGCAATCAGCCCCAGCATTTT

V: TRBV6-5
J: TRBJ1-6
size: NA
D: NA
CDR3: CASSTVESPLHF
DNA: TGTGCCAGCAGTACGGTGGAGTCACCCCTCCACTTT

V: TRBV6-1
J: TRBJ1-4
size: NA
D: NA
CDR3: CASSERIRQSTNEKLFF
DNA: TGTGCCAGCAGTGAAAGAATACGACAGTCAACTAATGAAAAACTGTTTTTT

V: TRBV28
J: TRBJ1-2
size: NA
D: NA
CDR3: CASSLWEGGVGGYTF
DNA: TGTGCCAGCAGTTTATGGGAAGGGGGAGTCGGGGGCTACACCTTC

V: TRBV6-5
J: TRBJ1-1
size: NA
D: NA
CDR3: CASSYSAGVATEAFF
DNA: TGTGCCAGCAGTTACTCGGCGGGGGTCGCCACTGAAGCTTTCTTT

V: TRBV11-1
J: TRBJ1-2
size: NA
D: TRBD1
CDR3: CASSPRTGANYGYTF
DNA: TGTGCCAGCAGCCCTCGGACAGGGGCCAACTATGGCTACACCTTC

V: TRBV28
J: TRBJ1-2
size: NA
D: NA
CDR3: CASFPRQISYGYTF
DNA: TGTGCCAGCTTCCCGAGACAGATCTCCTATGGCTACACCTTC

V: TRBV6-5
J: TRBJ1-2
size: NA
D: TRBD1
CDR3: CASSYSGRGNNYGYTF
DNA: TGTGCCAGCAGTTACTCGGGCAGGGGGAATAACTATGGCTACACCTTC

V: TRBV7-9
J: TRBJ2-5
size: NA
D: TRBD1
CDR3: CASSLGDRGQQETQYF
DNA: TGTGCCAGCAGCTTAGGGGACAGGGGGCAACAAGAGACCCAGTACTTC

V: TRBV12-5
J: TRBJ2-5
size: NA
D: NA
CDR3: CASGDGRGKETQYF
DNA: TGTGCTAGTGGAGACGGCCGAGGGAAAGAGACCCAGTACTTC

V: TRBV6-5
J: TRBJ1-2
size: NA
D: NA
CDR3: CASSYWEGAANYGYTF
DNA: TGTGCCAGCAGTTACTGGGAGGGTGCAGCTAACTATGGCTACACCTTC

V: TRBV29-1
J: TRBJ1-1
size: NA
D: NA
CDR3: CSVSSGRQAFF
DNA: TGCAGCGTTAGTAGTGGGCGCCAAGCTTTCTTT

V: TRBV30
J: TRBJ1-4
size: NA
D: TRBD1
CDR3: CAWSPGQDEKLFF
DNA: TGTGCCTGGAGCCCGGGACAGGATGAAAAACTGTTTTTT

V: TRBV7-3
J: TRBJ2-1
size: NA
D: TRBD2
CDR3: CASSSTGTRYNEQFF
DNA: TGTGCCAGCAGCTCAACCGGGACTAGATACAATGAGCAGTTCTTC

V: TRBV6-1
J: TRBJ1-6
size: NA
D: TRBD1
CDR3: CASSEAYRGDYNSPLHF
DNA: TGTGCCAGCAGTGAAGCGTACAGGGGAGATTATAATTCACCCCTCCACTTT

V: TRBV5-1
J: TRBJ1-3
size: NA
D: NA
CDR3: CASSLGENFSGNTIYF
DNA: TGCGCCAGCAGCTTGGGAGAGAACTTCTCTGGAAACACCATATATTTT

V: TRBV19
J: TRBJ1-2
size: NA
D: NA
CDR3: CASSVQGNGYTF
DNA: TGTGCCAGTAGTGTACAGGGAAATGGCTACACCTTC

V: TRBV25-1
J: TRBJ2-2
size: NA
D: NA
CDR3: CASSTQGSTGELFF
DNA: TGTGCCAGCAGTACTCAGGGATCTACCGGGGAGCTGTTTTTT

V: TRBV7-2
J: TRBJ1-2
size: NA
D: TRBD1
CDR3: CASSRTGSYGYTF
DNA: TGTGCCAGCAGCCGGACAGGGTCTTATGGCTACACCTTC